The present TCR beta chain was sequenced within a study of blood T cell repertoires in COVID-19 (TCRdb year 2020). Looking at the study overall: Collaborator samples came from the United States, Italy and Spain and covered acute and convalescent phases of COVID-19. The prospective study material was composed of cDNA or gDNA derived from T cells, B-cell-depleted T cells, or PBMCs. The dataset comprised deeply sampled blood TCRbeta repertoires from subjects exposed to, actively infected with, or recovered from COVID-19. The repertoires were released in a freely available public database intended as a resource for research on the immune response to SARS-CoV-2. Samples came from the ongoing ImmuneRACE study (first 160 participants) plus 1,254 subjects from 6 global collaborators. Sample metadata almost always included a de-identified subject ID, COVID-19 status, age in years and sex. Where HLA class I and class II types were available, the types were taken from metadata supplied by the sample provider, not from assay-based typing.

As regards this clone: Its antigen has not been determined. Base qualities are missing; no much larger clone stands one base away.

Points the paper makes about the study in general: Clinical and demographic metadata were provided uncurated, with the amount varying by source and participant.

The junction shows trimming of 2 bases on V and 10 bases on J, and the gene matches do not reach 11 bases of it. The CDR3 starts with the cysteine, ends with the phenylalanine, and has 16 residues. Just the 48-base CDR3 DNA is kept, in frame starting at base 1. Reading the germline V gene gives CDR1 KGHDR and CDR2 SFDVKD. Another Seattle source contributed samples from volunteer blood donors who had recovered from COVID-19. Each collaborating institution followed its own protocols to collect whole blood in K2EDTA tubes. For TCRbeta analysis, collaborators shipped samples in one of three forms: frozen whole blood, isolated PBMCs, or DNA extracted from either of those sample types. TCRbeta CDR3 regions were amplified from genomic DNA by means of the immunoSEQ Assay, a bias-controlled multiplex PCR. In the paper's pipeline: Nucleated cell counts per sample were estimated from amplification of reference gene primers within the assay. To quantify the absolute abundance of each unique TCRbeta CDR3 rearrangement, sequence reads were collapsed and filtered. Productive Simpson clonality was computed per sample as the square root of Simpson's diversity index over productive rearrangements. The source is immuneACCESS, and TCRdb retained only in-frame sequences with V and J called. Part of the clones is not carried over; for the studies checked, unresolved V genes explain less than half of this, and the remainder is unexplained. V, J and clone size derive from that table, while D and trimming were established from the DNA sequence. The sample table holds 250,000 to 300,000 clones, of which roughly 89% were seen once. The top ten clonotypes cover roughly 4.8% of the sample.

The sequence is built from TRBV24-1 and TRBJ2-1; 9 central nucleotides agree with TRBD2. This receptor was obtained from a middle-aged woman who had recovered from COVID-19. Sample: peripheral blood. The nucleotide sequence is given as TGTGCCACCAGTGATTGGGGGCTAGCGGGACCCCAAGAGCAGTTCTTC. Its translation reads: CATSDWGLAGPQEQFF.